A single sample is the source of the 21 T cell receptor beta chains below, sequenced in a study of cytomegalovirus exposure and HLA in healthy donors. The PCR made use of 60 Vbeta and 13 Jbeta primers. Using immunoSEQ multiplex PCR, the repertoire was profiled, and TCRdb retains in-frame clones only, with some absent. This table holds about 82,000 clones, around 79% found once. Sequencing was performed on PBMCs. The receptors were sampled from a human donor in good health.

The chain carries TRBV7-2 and TRBJ2-7; 9 bases are a match to TRBD2. The CDR3 runs to 18 residues. Germline CDR1 and CDR2: SGHTA and FQGNSA. V shed 0 bases and J 0 bases; nucleotides not matched to a gene: 9. CDR3 sequence: CASSLAAAGGFSSYEQYF. Here the CDR3 DNA reads TGTGCCAGCAGCTTAGCCGCAGCGGGGGGTTTTAGCTCCTACGAGCAGTACTTC.

V gene TRBV2 combines with J gene TRBJ1-2, with D possibly TRBD1 on 6 matching bases. Germline V gene data show CDR1 as SNHLY and CDR2 as FYNNEI. CDR3 size: 13 residues. Trimming stripped 4 bases from V and 7 bases from J, with 13 bases between. Written as DNA, the CDR3 is TGTGCCAGCAGTGTGGCAGGGGTGCGTGGCTACACCTTC. It specifies CASSVAGVRGYTF.

The chain employs TRBV27 and TRBJ2-1; 7 bases fit TRBD2. Trimming took 7 bases from V and 0 from J; bases not matched to a gene: 0. Per germline, CDR1 MNHEY and CDR2 SMNVEV (reference sequence). The CDR3 totals 13 residues. The CDR3 reads CASTGGSYNEQFF. CDR3 nucleotides: TGTGCCAGCACGGGGGGCTCCTACAATGAGCAGTTCTTC.

This sequence joins TRBV19 and TRBJ1-5; 9 nucleotides line up with TRBD1. There are 16 residues in the CDR3. V gave up 3 bases and J gave up 3 bases; unmatched junction bases: 6. Germline CDR1 LNHDA, CDR2 SQIVND (reference sequence). CDR3 region: CASSMRDREYNQPQHF. CDR3 nucleotide sequence: TGTGCCAGTAGTATGAGGGACAGGGAGTACAATCAGCCCCAGCATTTT.

The chain recombines TRBV15 with TRBJ2-7, with a tentative D call TRBD2 (7 bases). V dropped 0 bases and J dropped 4 bases, with 16 bases sitting between them. Per germline, CDR1 LNHNV and CDR2 YYDKDF (reference sequence). There are 16 residues in the CDR3. The CDR3 DNA sequence: TGTGCCACCAGCAGAGATCGGGGGGCGCAAAGGTACGAGCAGTACTTC. This gives the protein CATSRDRGAQRYEQYF.

Comment on this clone: An end of the junction does not agree with germline; a read error may underlie this. The chain combines TRBV25-1 with TRBJ1-2; possibly TRBD1 for D (6 bases). This CDR3 spans 14 amino acids. Germline lookup yields CDR1 MGHDK and CDR2 SYGVNS. CDR3 sequence: CASSGLTGIYGYPF. CDR3 DNA sequence: TGTGCCAGCAGTGGCTTAACAGGGATCTATGGCTACCCCTTC.

The chain couples TRBV19 to TRBJ2-3, with 8 bases fitting TRBD2. V gave up 8 bases and J gave up 0 bases; unmatched junction bases: 10. Per the germline V gene, CDR1 is LNHDA and CDR2 is SQIVND (reference sequence). This CDR3 is built from 16 residues. Here the CDR3 DNA reads TGTGCCAGTGGGATGGGACTAGGAACTAGCACAGATACGCAGTATTTT. Its translation: CASGMGLGTSTDTQYF.

V and J are TRBV29-1 and TRBJ2-1; 8 positions match TRBD2. J was trimmed by 3 bases and V by 6 bases; bases with no gene match: 4. Germline V lookup: CDR1 SQVTM, CDR2 ANQGSEA. The CDR3 covers 13 residues. CDR3 DNA sequence: TGCAGCGTGTCCGGGACTAGCTACAATGAGCAGTTCTTC. Encoded protein: CSVSGTSYNEQFF.

The rearrangement uses TRBV2 and TRBJ1-5; D is unclear. From germline, CDR1 is SNHLY and CDR2 FYNNEI. This CDR3 has 14 residues. V lost 7 bases, J lost 6 bases, and 16 bases lay in between. This CDR3 is CASTQRTEAQPQHF. Here the CDR3 DNA reads TGTGCCAGCACTCAACGAACCGAAGCTCAGCCCCAGCATTTT. Combining the CDR3 with reference TRBV2 and TRBJ1-5 gives the whole variable domain EPEVTQTPSHQVTQMGQEVILRCVPISNHLYFYWYRQILGQKVEFLVSFYNNEISEKSEIFDDQFSVERPDGSNFTLKIRSTKLEDSAMYFCASTQRTEAQPQHFGDGTRLSIL.

This chain connects TRBV12-1 to TRBJ2-7; TRBD1, the table's D call, was not compared with the DNA. TRBV12-1 is given as a pseudogene. The length of the CDR3 is 14 residues. CDR3: CASLRTGHPYEQYF. The CDR3 DNA reads as TGTGCCAGCCTCCGCACAGGCCATCCTTACGAGCAGTACTTC.

The chain is built from TRBV2 and TRBJ2-7; maybe TRBD2 (7 bases). The CDR3 has 17 residues. Trimming removed 6 bases at V and 6 bases at J, with 27 bases between. Per the germline V gene, CDR1 is SNHLY and CDR2 is FYNNEI. The CDR3 DNA is TGTGCCAGCAGGGGGGGGCAACGAACGTACGTGGGCGTCGAGCAGTACTTC. Protein sequence: CASRGGQRTYVGVEQYF.

The genes are TRBV7-6 and TRBJ1-5; D gene ambiguous. Germline V gene data show CDR1 as SGHVS and CDR2 as FNYEAQ. V was trimmed by 1 base and J by 0 bases, leaving 4 bases between them. The CDR3 runs 14 residues. The CDR3 reads CASSLGYSNQPQHF. The CDR3, as DNA: TGTGCCAGCAGCTTAGGCTATAGCAATCAGCCCCAGCATTTT. Full variable domain (remainder filled in from reference TRBV7-6 and TRBJ1-5): GAGVSQSPRYKVTKRGQDVALRCDPISGHVSLYWYRQALGQGPEFLTYFNYEAQQDKSGLPNDRFSAERPEGSISTLTIQRTEQRDSAMYRCASSLGYSNQPQHFGDGTRLSIL.

This clone was seen a single time. V is TRBV4-3 and J is TRBJ1-4; D uncertain. V gave up 0 bases and J gave up 7 bases, with 21 bases separating them. Germline assignment: CDR1 LGHNA and CDR2 YSLEER. The CDR3 is 18 amino acids. CDR3 coding DNA: TGCGCCAGCAGCCAAGATCTCCAGTTTGAGGGTGTTGGTGAAAAACTGTTTTTT. Its translation is CASSQDLQFEGVGEKLFF.

The genes are TRBV7-9 and TRBJ1-1; perhaps TRBD1 as D (5 bases). Germline-derived CDR1 and CDR2 are SEHNR and FQNEAQ (reference sequence). CDR3 size: 14 residues. The V and J ends lost 5 bases and 3 bases respectively, with 13 bases between them. The CDR3 bases are TGTGCCAGCAGCCGTCGCCCGGGGGACACTGAAGCTTTCTTT. Its protein product is CASSRRPGDTEAFF.

Regarding this clone: At one boundary the junction diverges from the germline segment, which might be a read error. This chain connects TRBV25-1 to TRBJ1-2; 7 nucleotides match TRBD1. The CDR3 is 15 amino acids. Looked up from germline, CDR1 is MGHDK and CDR2 is SYGVNS. The CDR3 region is CASSAWTGDKNGYPF. CDR3 sequence (DNA): TGTGCCAGCAGTGCTTGGACAGGTGACAAAAATGGCTACCCCTTC.

This rearrangement joins TRBV15 to TRBJ2-1, with 9 bases fitting TRBD2. This CDR3 is 16 amino acids long. Germline assignment: CDR1 LNHNV and CDR2 YYDKDF (reference sequence). V trimming: 5 bases; J trimming: 7 bases; junction bases outside the gene matches: 12. The CDR3 DNA is TGTGCCACCAGCCCACCCGGAGGAGCGGGGGGTAATGAGCAGTTCTTC. It specifies CATSPPGGAGGNEQFF. The full variable domain, completed using reference TRBV15 and TRBJ2-1, is DAMVIQNPRYQVTQFGKPVTLSCSQTLNHNVMYWYQQKSSQAPKLLFHYYDKDFNNEADTPDNFQSRRPNTSFCFLDIRSPGLGDTAMYLCATSPPGGAGGNEQFFGPGTRLTVL.

The rearrangement uses TRBV6-5 and TRBJ2-7, with D possibly matching TRBD2 (6 bases). This CDR3 comprises 14 residues. Germline V gene data show CDR1 as MNHEY and CDR2 as SVGAGI. Trimming took off 4 bases at V and 3 bases at J, with 13 bases between the two ends. In DNA form, the CDR3 reads TGTGCCAGCAGTTTGGAGGGACCCCACTACGAGCAGTACTTC. Residues: CASSLEGPHYEQYF.

The CDR3 reads CASSSEADTQYF. The CDR3 DNA is TGTGCCAGCAGCTCGGAGGCAGATACGCAGTATTTT. V usage is TRBV7-9 and J usage is TRBJ2-3, with TRBD2 as a possible D gene (5 bases). Germline CDR1 and CDR2: SEHNR and FQNEAQ (reference sequence). The CDR3 is made up of 12 amino acids. The V end was cut by 4 bases, the J end by 4 bases, with 6 bases between.

The V call is TRBV9, the J call TRBJ2-7, with 7 bases that match TRBD2. J lost 2 bases, V lost 3 bases, and 5 bases had no gene match. Germline CDR1 is SGDLS and CDR2 is YYNGEE. The CDR3 spans 14 residues. The CDR3 reads CASSAGGLTYEQYF. The CDR3 region has the DNA TGTGCCAGCAGCGCGGGGGGACTGACCTACGAGCAGTACTTC.

This rearrangement joins TRBV19 to TRBJ1-5, with D possibly being TRBD1 (6 bases). This CDR3 region has 16 residues. Trimming took off 7 bases at V and 0 bases at J, with 16 bases between the two ends. From germline, CDR1 is LNHDA and CDR2 SQIVND (reference sequence). The chain's CDR3 is CASNQQGGDSNQPQHF. The CDR3 region has the DNA TGTGCCAGTAACCAACAGGGTGGGGATAGCAATCAGCCCCAGCATTTT.

This chain connects TRBV9 to TRBJ2-2, with 9 bases aligning to TRBD2. CDR1 is SGDLS, CDR2 YYNGEE, per germline. V dropped 2 bases and J dropped 2; count of bases not matched to a gene: 7. The CDR3 sequence is 17 residues long. The CDR3 DNA sequence: TGTGCCAGCAGCGTCCGTAGCGGGGGCCTTAACACCGGGGAGCTGTTTTTT. It is translated as CASSVRSGGLNTGELFF.